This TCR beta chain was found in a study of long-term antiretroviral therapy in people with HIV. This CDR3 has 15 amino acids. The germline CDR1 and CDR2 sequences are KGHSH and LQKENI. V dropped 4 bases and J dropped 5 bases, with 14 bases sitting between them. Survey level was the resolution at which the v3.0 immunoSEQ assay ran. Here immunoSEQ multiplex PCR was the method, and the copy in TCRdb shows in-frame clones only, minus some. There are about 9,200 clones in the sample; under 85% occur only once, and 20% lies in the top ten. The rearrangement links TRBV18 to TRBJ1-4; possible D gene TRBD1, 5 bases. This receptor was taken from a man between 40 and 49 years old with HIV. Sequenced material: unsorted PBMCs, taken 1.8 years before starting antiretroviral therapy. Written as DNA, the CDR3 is TGTGCCAGCTCACTAGACAAAGGGGTGAATGAAAAACTGTTTTTT. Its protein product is CASSLDKGVNEKLFF.